This T cell receptor (beta chain) was observed in a study of blood T cell repertoires in COVID-19. Overall study context: From the United States, Italy and Spain came samples of acute and convalescent COVID-19.

This clone has more than one count but fewer than ten. Generated by immunoSEQ multiplex PCR, the TCRdb table keeps only in-frame clones and is missing some. The sample includes just under 300,000 clones, around 87% seen only once; the top ten take roughly 1.3%. V was pared by 0 bases and J by 1 base, with 3 bases of the junction left unmatched. Germline CDR1 SGHNT, CDR2 YYREEE (reference sequence). The CDR3 has 15 residues. The TCR was taken from a man aged 65-85 years with acute or convalescent COVID-19. Sequenced: peripheral blood. The gene calls are TRBV5-4 and TRBJ2-7, with 8 bases lining up with TRBD1. Here the CDR3 DNA reads TGTGCCAGCAGCTTGGGGACAGGGCTATCCTACGAGCAGTACTTC. This translates into CASSLGTGLSYEQYF. Variable domain in full (rest from reference TRBV5-4 and TRBJ2-7): ETGVTQSPTHLIKTRGQQVTLRCSSQSGHNTVSWYQQALGQGPQFIFQYYREEENGRGNFPPRFSGLQFPNYSSELNVNALELDDSALYLCASSLGTGLSYEQYFGPGTRLTVT.